What follows are 2 T cell receptor beta chains derived from one specimen sequenced in a study of CD8+ T cells in alopecia areata listed by TCRdb under 2018. In the paper's terms, the time point label means: less than five weeks on oral tofacitinib. The treatment or condition label, read with the paper, signifies: oral pan-JAK inhibitor, 5-10 mg twice daily. Receptors were amplified or captured by the immunoSEQ multiplex PCR assay. RNA was extracted from all samples and reverse transcribed into cDNA as template for TCR sequencing. Sourced from immuneACCESS, this table was stored by TCRdb with only in-frame sequences that have V and J called. A share of the clones is absent; for the studies checked, an unresolved V gene accounts for under half, and the remainder has no known explanation. This sample comprises 150,000 to 200,000 clones, 60% of them detected only once. The leading ten clones occupy about 3.5% of the sample.

The input for sequencing was CD4+ T cells sorted from blood, taken at week 4, from a patient treated with tofacitinib. Receptor source: a human donor with alopecia areata.

V and J are TRBV6-5 and TRBJ1-2; D is uncertain. Germline values: CDR1 MNHEY, CDR2 SVGAGI. Trimming removed 5 bases from V and 4 bases from J, with 11 bases in between. The CDR3 runs 13 residues. Here the CDR3 reads CASSRTAFYGYTF. The CDR3 DNA is TGTGCCAGCAGTCGGACTGCCTTCTATGGCTACACCTTC.

The chain links TRBV25-1 to TRBJ2-2; perhaps TRBD1 as D (5 bases). The CDR3 is 14 residues long. V was shortened by 8 bases and J by 4 bases, with 14 bases between the two germline ends. Germline V gives CDR1 MGHDK, CDR2 SYGVNS. CDR3 DNA sequence: TGTGCCAGCCAGATGGCAGACAGCACCGGGGAGCTGTTTTTT. It encodes CASQMADSTGELFF. The full variable domain, with the rest looked up from reference TRBV25-1 and TRBJ2-2, is EADIYQTPRYLVIGTGKKITLECSQTMGHDKMYWYQQDPGMELHLIHYSYGVNSTEKGDLSSESTVSRIRTEHFPLTLESARPSHTSQYLCASQMADSTGELFFGEGSRLTVL.